One and the same sample provided the 17 T cell receptor beta chains below, sequenced in a study of CD49a tissue-resident CD8 T cells in human skin. Clones were read by immunoSEQ multiplex PCR, and TCRdb kept only the in-frame ones, dropping some. The repertoire holds approximately 800 clones, with around 73% as singletons. The sample comprised CLA- CD8+ effector memory T cells sorted from blood. All receptors come from a human donor in good health.

This clone has only a few counts. This rearrangement joins TRBV6-5 to TRBJ1-2; D call uncertain. Per germline, CDR1 MNHEY and CDR2 SVGAGI. The CDR3 has 13 residues. With 7 bases removed from V and 0 bases from J, the gap between germline ends came to 9 bases. CDR3 sequence reads: CASIPGSNYGYTF. The CDR3 region has the DNA TGTGCCAGCATTCCGGGGTCTAACTATGGCTACACCTTC.

V and J are TRBV6-5 and TRBJ2-5; 7 nucleotides match TRBD2. This CDR3 has 15 amino acids. Trimming removed 2 bases from V and 2 bases from J; junction bases left unmatched: 5. Per germline, CDR1 MNHEY and CDR2 SVGAGI. CDR3 amino acids: CASSYGGTTQETQYF. The CDR3 bases are TGTGCCAGCAGTTACGGTGGGACTACTCAAGAGACCCAGTACTTC.

The chain uses TRBV29-1 and TRBJ1-2; D remains unclear. The CDR3 runs to 16 residues. Trimming cost V 5 bases and J 1 base, with 20 bases left between them. Germline V gene sequence: CDR1 SQVTM, CDR2 ANQGSEA. The CDR3 loop is CSVYGTRLSNNYGYTF. As DNA, the CDR3 is TGCAGCGTTTACGGAACCCGACTATCGAATAACTATGGCTACACCTTC.

The rearrangement links TRBV13 to TRBJ1-3; the D gene is possibly TRBD1 (5 bases). V was cut by 5 bases and J by 2 bases, with 10 bases left in between. The germline CDR1 and CDR2 sequences are PRHDT and FYEKMQ (reference sequence). There are 14 residues in the CDR3. In DNA, the CDR3 is TGTGCCAGCAGCGTGGGGGGGGCTGGAAACACCATATATTTT. Protein product: CASSVGGAGNTIYF. Variable domain in full (rest from reference TRBV13 and TRBJ1-3): AAGVIQSPRHLIKEKRETATLKCYPIPRHDTVYWYQQGPGQDPQFLISFYEKMQSDKGSIPDRFSAQQFSDYHSELNMSSLELGDSALYFCASSVGGAGNTIYFGEGSWLTVV.

V usage is TRBV10-1 and J usage is TRBJ1-6; no clear D gene. Germline CDR1 WNHNN, CDR2 SYGVQD (reference sequence). The CDR3 covers 16 residues. The V gene lost 0 bases and the J gene lost 8 bases, with 14 bases spanning the gap. The chain's CDR3 is CASSESVGVKDSPLHF. The CDR3 region has the DNA TGCGCCAGCAGTGAGTCGGTCGGGGTCAAGGATTCACCCCTCCACTTT.

This chain uses TRBV27 with TRBJ2-4, with D perhaps TRBD1 (6 bases). V dropped 5 bases and J dropped 0 bases, with 11 bases sitting between them. The germline gives CDR1 MNHEY, CDR2 SMNVEV (reference sequence). There are 15 residues in the CDR3. The CDR3 loop reads CASSPNRVAKNIQYF. The CDR3 DNA reads TGTGCCAGCAGTCCCAACAGGGTAGCCAAAAACATTCAGTACTTC.

The rearrangement uses TRBV7-2 and TRBJ2-1, with 9 nucleotides matching TRBD2. Germline loops: CDR1 SGHTA, CDR2 FQGNSA. This CDR3 has 14 amino acids. V shed 2 bases, J shed 10 bases, and the junction held 6 bases outside the gene matches. The CDR3 coding sequence is TGTGCCAGCAGCTTATGGGATAGCGGGGGAGAGCAGTTCTTC. Its protein is CASSLWDSGGEQFF.

The J gene is TRBJ1-1, the V gene TRBV6-5; TRBD1 is a possible D gene (5 bases). CDR3 length: 11 amino acids. Deletions cut 6 bases from V and 8 bases from J, with 10 bases between. Germline assignment: CDR1 MNHEY and CDR2 SVGAGI. CDR3 sequence reads: CASSFDREAFF. In nucleotides, the CDR3 is TGTGCCAGCAGCTTCGACAGAGAAGCTTTCTTT.

CDR3 sequence: CASIRAGQETQYF. The CDR3 nucleotides read TGTGCCAGCATCAGGGCGGGGCAAGAGACCCAGTACTTC. The chain links TRBV7-9 to TRBJ2-5, with D maybe TRBD2 (6 bases). The V gene lost 7 bases and the J gene lost 2 bases, with 11 bases spanning the gap. The CDR3 is 13 amino acids. Per the germline V gene, CDR1 is SEHNR and CDR2 is FQNEAQ (reference sequence).

CDR3 DNA sequence: TGTGCCAGCAGCCCGAGTAGGGGAATGAACACTGAAGCTTTCTTT. Its protein is CASSPSRGMNTEAFF. The rearrangement links TRBV27 to TRBJ1-1, with D perhaps TRBD1 (5 bases). The V end lost 6 bases, the J end lost 0 bases, and 14 bases lay between the germline ends. CDR3 length equals 15 residues. Germline CDR1 is MNHEY and CDR2 is SMNVEV (reference sequence).

This sequence joins TRBV13 and TRBJ1-2, with D perhaps matching TRBD1 (6 bases). Germline loops: CDR1 PRHDT, CDR2 FYEKMQ (reference sequence). The CDR3 contains 14 residues. Trimming stripped 4 bases from V and 8 bases from J, with 17 bases between. CDR3 coding DNA: TGTGCCAGCAGCTCTAATCCAGGGGTGGAGGGCTACACCTTC. It yields the protein CASSSNPGVEGYTF.

Of note for this clone: Different DNA sequences within this sample yield the same CDR3. CDR3 nucleotides: TGTGCCAGCAGAAGAACAGGAAGAAACAATGAGCAGTTCTTC. This sequence encodes CASRRTGRNNEQFF. V and J are TRBV6-5 and TRBJ2-1; a possible D gene is TRBD1 (5 bases). V was cut by 6 bases and J by 5 bases, with 14 bases left in between. There are 14 residues in the CDR3. Per germline, CDR1 MNHEY and CDR2 SVGAGI.

In this sample, this clone turned up a few times. The CDR3 sequence: CASSTQTGGGGYTF. CDR3 nucleotides: TGTGCCAGCAGTACCCAAACAGGGGGAGGCGGCTACACCTTC. The chain joins TRBV27 to TRBJ1-2; 8 nucleotides line up with TRBD1. Unmatched junction bases numbered 10, after V lost 5 bases and J lost 8 bases. The CDR3 consists of 14 residues. The germline gives CDR1 MNHEY, CDR2 SMNVEV (reference sequence).

The rearrangement links TRBV2 to TRBJ2-3; 9 nucleotides agree with TRBD2. The CDR3 length is 15 residues. In germline, CDR1 is SNHLY, CDR2 FYNNEI. V gave up 4 bases and J gave up 4 bases; unmatched junction bases: 6. This CDR3 is CASSVSGGRPDTQYF. The CDR3 DNA reads TGTGCCAGCAGTGTTAGCGGGGGCCGTCCAGATACGCAGTATTTT.

CDR3 sequence (DNA): TGTGCCAGTAGTATCTACAGTGGTGAAAAACTGTTTTTT. This gives the protein CASSIYSGEKLFF. The V call is TRBV19, the J call TRBJ1-4; D gene unclear. This CDR3 is 13 amino acids long. Germline loops: CDR1 LNHDA, CDR2 SQIVND (reference sequence). The germline V and J ends were trimmed by 3 bases and 7 bases, with 9 bases remaining between them.

V usage is TRBV6-1 and J usage is TRBJ2-3, with 7 bases that match TRBD2. V lost 4 bases to trimming and J lost 2 bases; unmatched junction nucleotides: 15. Per the germline V gene, CDR1 is MNHNS and CDR2 is SASEGT. CDR3 length: 18 residues. The CDR3 nucleotides are TGTGCCAGCAGTGTAGGGGAGGGCTGGGCGGGATACACAGATACGCAGTATTTT. It specifies CASSVGEGWAGYTDTQYF.

V is TRBV2 and J is TRBJ2-1; 11 bases agree with TRBD2. V trimming: 2 bases; J trimming: 4 bases; junction bases outside the gene matches: 4. Germline values: CDR1 SNHLY, CDR2 FYNNEI. The CDR3 runs 16 residues. CDR3 region: CASSESVAGGYNEQFF. Written as DNA, the CDR3 is TGTGCCAGCAGTGAATCTGTAGCGGGGGGGTACAATGAGCAGTTCTTC.